This T cell receptor beta chain was captured in a study of OX40 agonist ivuxolimab in advanced cancers. Study information: The mean age was approximately 56 years, ranging from about 23 to 79, with 82.7% of participants male.

Systemic immunosuppression or a history of autoimmune disease excluded patients. J lost 3 bases, V lost 5 bases, and 6 bases had no gene match. This CDR3 is 14 amino acids long. CDR1 is LGHNA, CDR2 YSLEER, per germline. Assay used: immunoSEQ multiplex PCR; TCRdb lists only in-frame clones, some missing. The sample consists of tens of thousands of clones, approximately 86% of them appearing once. The TCR sequence derives from an adult with an advanced solid tumor such as melanoma, head and neck, liver or kidney cancer. The chain links TRBV4-3 to TRBJ1-2; 7 nucleotides agree with TRBD1. The input for sequencing was CD4+ or CD8+ T cells sorted from blood, taken in a trial of the OX40 agonist ivuxolimab. The CDR3 protein is CASSLGQAHYGYTF. As DNA, the CDR3 is TGCGCCAGCAGCTTAGGACAGGCTCACTATGGCTACACCTTC.